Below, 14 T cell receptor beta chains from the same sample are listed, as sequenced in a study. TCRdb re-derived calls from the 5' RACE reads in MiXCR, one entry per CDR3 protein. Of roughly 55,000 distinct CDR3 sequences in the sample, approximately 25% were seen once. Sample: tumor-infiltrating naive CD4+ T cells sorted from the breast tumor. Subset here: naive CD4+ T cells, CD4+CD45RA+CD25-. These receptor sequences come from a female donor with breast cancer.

CDR3 region: CASSAETGTSLYF. The CDR3 nucleotides are TGTGCCAGCTCAGCAGAGACCGGGACTAGCCTATATTTT. This chain links TRBV18 with TRBJ2-3, with 9 bases fitting TRBD2. CDR3 length: 13 amino acids. Germline V gene lookup returns CDR1 KGHSH and CDR2 LQKENI. J gave up 15 bases and V 5 bases, and 12 bases lay outside the gene matches.

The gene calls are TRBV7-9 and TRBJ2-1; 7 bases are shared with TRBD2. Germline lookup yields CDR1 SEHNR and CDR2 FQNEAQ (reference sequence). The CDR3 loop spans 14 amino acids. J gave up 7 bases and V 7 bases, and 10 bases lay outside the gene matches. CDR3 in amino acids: CASTWAGDANEQFF. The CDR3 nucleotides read TGTGCCAGCACCTGGGCGGGAGACGCTAATGAGCAGTTCTTC. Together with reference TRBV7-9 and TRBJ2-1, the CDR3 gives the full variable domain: DTGVSQNPRHKITKRGQNVTFRCDPISEHNRLYWYRQTLGQGPEFLTYFQNEAQLEKSRLLSDRFSAERPKGSFSTLEIQRTEQGDSAMYLCASTWAGDANEQFFGPGTRLTVL.

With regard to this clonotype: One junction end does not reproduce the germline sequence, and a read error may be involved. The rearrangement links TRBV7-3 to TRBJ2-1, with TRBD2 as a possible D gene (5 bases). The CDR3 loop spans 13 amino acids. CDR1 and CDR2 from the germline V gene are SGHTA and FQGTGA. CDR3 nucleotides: TGTGCCAGCAGCTTAATGAGGGAAAATGAGCAGTGCTTC. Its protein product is CASSLMRENEQCF. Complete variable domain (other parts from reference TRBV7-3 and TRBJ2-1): GAGVSQTPSNKVTEKGKYVELRCDPISGHTALYWYRQSLGQGPEFLIYFQGTGAADDSGLPNDRFFAVRPEGSVSTLKIQRTERGDSAVYLCASSLMRENEQCFGPGTRLTVL.

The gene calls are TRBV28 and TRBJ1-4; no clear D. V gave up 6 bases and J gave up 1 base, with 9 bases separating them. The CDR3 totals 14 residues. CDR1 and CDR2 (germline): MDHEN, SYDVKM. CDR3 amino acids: CASRARLTNEKLFF. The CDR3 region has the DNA TGTGCCAGCAGGGCGCGTCTAACTAATGAAAAACTGTTTTTT. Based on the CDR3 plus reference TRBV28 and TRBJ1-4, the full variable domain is DVKVTQSSRYLVKRTGEKVFLECVQDMDHENMFWYRQDPGLGLRLIYFSYDVKMKEKGDIPEGYSVSREKKERFSLILESASTNQTSMYLCASRARLTNEKLFFGSGTQLSVL.

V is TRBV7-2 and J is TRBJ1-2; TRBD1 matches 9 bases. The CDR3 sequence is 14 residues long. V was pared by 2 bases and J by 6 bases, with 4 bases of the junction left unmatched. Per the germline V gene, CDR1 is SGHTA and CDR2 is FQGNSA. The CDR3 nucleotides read TGTGCCAGCAGCTTATGGCGGACAGGGGATGGCTACACCTTC. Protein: CASSLWRTGDGYTF.

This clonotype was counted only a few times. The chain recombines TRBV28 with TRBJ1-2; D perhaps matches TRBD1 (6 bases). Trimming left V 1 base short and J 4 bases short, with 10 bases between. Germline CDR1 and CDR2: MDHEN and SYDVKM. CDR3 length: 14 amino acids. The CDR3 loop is CASSLFGQRYGYTF. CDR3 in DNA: TGTGCCAGCAGTTTATTCGGACAGCGCTATGGCTACACCTTC.

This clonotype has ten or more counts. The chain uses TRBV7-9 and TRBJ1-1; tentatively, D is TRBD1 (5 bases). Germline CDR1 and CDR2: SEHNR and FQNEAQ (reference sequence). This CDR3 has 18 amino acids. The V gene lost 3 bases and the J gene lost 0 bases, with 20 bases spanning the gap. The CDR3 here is CASSFPLGASQVNTEAFF. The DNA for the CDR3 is TGTGCCAGCAGCTTTCCCCTCGGGGCATCCCAAGTGAACACTGAAGCTTTCTTT.

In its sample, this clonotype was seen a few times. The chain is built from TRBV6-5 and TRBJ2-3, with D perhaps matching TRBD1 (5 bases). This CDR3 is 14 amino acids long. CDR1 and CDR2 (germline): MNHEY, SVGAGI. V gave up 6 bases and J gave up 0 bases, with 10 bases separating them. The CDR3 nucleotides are TGTGCCAGCAGGGACCCAGGGAGCACAGATACGCAGTATTTT. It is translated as CASRDPGSTDTQYF.

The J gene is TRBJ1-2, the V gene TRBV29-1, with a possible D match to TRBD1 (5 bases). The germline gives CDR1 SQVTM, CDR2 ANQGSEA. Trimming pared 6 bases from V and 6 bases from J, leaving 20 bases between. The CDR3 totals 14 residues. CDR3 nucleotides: TGCAGCGTCTCCGGGGCCAGGGAGGGGAATGGCTACACCTTC. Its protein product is CSVSGAREGNGYTF.

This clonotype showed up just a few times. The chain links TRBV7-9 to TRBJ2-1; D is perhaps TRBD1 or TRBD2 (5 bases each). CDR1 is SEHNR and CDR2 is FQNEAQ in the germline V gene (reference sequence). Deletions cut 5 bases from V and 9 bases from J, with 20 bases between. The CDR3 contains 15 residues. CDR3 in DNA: TGTGCCAGCAGCCCTAGCACCGTCAGGGAAGGTGAGCAGTTCTTC. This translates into CASSPSTVREGEQFF.

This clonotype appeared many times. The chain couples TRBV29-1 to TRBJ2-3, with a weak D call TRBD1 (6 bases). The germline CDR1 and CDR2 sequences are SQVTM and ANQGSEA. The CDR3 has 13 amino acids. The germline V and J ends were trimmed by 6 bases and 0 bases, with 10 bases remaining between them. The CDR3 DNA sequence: TGCAGCGTGAGGGGGTTTAGCACAGATACGCAGTATTTT. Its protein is CSVRGFSTDTQYF.

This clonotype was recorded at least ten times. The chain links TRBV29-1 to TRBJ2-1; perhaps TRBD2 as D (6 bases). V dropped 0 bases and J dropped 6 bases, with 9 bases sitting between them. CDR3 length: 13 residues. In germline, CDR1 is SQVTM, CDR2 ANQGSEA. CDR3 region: CSVEDWRANEQFF. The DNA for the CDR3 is TGCAGCGTTGAAGATTGGAGGGCCAATGAGCAGTTCTTC.

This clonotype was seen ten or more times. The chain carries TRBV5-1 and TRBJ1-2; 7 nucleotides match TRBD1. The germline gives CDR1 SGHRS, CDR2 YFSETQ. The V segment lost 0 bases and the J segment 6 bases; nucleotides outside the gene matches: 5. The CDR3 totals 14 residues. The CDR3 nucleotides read TGCGCCAGCAGCTTGGGAGGGACAGTGAATGGCTACACCTTC. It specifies CASSLGGTVNGYTF.

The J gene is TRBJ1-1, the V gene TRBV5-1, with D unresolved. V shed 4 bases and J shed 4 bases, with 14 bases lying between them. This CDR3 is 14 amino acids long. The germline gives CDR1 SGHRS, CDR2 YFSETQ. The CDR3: CASSVGGVGTEAFF. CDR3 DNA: TGCGCCAGCAGCGTTGGTGGGGTCGGCACTGAAGCTTTCTTT.